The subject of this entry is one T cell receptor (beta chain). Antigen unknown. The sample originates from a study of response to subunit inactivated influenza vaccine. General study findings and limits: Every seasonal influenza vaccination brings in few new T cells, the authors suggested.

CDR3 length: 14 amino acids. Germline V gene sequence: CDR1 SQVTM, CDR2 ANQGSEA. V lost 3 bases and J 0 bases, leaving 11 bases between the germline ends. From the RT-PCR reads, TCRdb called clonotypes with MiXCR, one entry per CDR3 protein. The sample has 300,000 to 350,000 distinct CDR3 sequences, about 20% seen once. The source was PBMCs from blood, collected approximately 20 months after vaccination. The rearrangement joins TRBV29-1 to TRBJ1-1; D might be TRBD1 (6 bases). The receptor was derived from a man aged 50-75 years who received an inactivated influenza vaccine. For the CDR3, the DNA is TGCAGCGTTGACCTGGACAGCCTGAACACTGAAGCTTTCTTT. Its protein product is CSVDLDSLNTEAFF. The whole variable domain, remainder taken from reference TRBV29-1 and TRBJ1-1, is SAVISQKPSRDICQRGTSLTIQCQVDSQVTMMFWYRQQPGQSLTLIATANQGSEATYESGFVIDKFPISRPNLTFSTLTVSNMSPEDSSIYLCSVDLDSLNTEAFFGQGTRLTVV.